The clone carrying this T cell receptor beta chain was seen a few times. Its antigen is undetermined. TRB rearrangements spanning V, D and J were amplified using mixed TRB-A/B primers. MiXCR, run by TCRdb on the multiplex PCR reads, gives a single entry per CDR3 protein. Found here are approximately 10,000 distinct CDR3 sequences, under 30% of them singletons; the top ten hold under 2.5%. These data originate in a study of T cell repertoires in aging, cancer and after chemotherapy. The template was genomic DNA from peripheral blood, not RNA. This CDR3 comprises 15 residues. The V segment lost 1 base and the J segment 7 bases; nucleotides outside the gene matches: 6. Findings of the study overall: The repertoire data cannot show anything about immunological memory following chemotherapy.

The receptor's source is a human donor in good health. V usage is TRBV12-3 or TRBV12-4 and J usage is TRBJ2-2; 7 bases are shared with TRBD2. The specimen was blood. CDR3 protein: CASSLGGSWGGELFF. The CDR3 DNA follows: TGTGCCAGCAGTTTAGGCGGGAGTTGGGGCGGGGAGCTGTTTTTT.